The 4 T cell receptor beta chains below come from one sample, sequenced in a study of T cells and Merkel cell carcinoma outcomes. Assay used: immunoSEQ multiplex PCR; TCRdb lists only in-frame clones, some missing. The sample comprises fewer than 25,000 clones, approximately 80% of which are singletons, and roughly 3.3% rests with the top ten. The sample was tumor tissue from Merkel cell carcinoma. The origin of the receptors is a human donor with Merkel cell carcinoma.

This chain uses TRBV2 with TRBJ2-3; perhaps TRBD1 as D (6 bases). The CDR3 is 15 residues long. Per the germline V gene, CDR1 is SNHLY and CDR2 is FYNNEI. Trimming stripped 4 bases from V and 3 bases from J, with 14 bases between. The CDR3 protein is CASSVGHRDTDTQYF. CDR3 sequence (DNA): TGTGCCAGCAGTGTAGGCCACAGGGATACAGATACGCAGTATTTT. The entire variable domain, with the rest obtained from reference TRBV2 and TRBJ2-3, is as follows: EPEVTQTPSHQVTQMGQEVILRCVPISNHLYFYWYRQILGQKVEFLVSFYNNEISEKSEIFDDQFSVERPDGSNFTLKIRSTKLEDSAMYFCASSVGHRDTDTQYFGPGTRLTVL.

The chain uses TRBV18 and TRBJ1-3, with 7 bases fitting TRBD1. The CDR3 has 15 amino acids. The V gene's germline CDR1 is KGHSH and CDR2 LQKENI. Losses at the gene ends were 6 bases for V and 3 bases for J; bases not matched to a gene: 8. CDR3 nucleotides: TGTGCCAGCTCTCTGCGACAGGGAGGTGGAAACACCATATATTTT. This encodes CASSLRQGGGNTIYF.

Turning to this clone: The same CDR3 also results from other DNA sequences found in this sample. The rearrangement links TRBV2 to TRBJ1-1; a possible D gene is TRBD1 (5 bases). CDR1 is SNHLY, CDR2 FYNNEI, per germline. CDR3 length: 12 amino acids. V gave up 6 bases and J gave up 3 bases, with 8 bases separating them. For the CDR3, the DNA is TGTGCCAGCAGCGACAGTTACACTGAAGCTTTCTTT. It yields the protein CASSDSYTEAFF.

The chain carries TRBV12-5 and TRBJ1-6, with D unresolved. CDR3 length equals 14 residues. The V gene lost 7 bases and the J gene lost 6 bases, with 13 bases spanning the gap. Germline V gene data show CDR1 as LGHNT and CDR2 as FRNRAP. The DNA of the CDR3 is TGTGCTAGTGCCCCGGGTGCCGGTAATTCACCCCTCCACTTT. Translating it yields CASAPGAGNSPLHF.